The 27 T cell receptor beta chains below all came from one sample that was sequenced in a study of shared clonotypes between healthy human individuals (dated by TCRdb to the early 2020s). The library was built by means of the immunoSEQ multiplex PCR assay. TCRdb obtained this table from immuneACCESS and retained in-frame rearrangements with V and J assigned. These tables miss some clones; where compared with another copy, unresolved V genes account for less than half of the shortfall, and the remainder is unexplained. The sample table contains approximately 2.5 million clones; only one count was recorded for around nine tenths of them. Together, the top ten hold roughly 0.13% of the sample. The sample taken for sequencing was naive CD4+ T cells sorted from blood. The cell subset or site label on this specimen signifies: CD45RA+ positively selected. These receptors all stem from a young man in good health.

CDR3 residues: CASSLAPGRNSPLHF. Here the CDR3 DNA reads TGTGCCAGCAGCTTAGCACCAGGGAGGAATTCACCCCTCCACTTT. The chain uses TRBV11-1 and TRBJ1-6, with D perhaps matching TRBD1 (5 bases). The CDR3 contains 15 residues. CDR1 and CDR2 from the germline V gene are SGHAT and FQDESV (reference sequence). V lost 0 bases to trimming and J lost 7 bases, with 10 bases between them. The full variable domain, completed using reference TRBV11-1 and TRBJ1-6, is EAEVAQSPRYKITEKSQAVAFWCDPISGHATLYWYRQILGQGPELLVQFQDESVVDDSQLPKDRFSAERLKGVDSTLKIQPAELGDSAMYLCASSLAPGRNSPLHFGNGTRLTVT.

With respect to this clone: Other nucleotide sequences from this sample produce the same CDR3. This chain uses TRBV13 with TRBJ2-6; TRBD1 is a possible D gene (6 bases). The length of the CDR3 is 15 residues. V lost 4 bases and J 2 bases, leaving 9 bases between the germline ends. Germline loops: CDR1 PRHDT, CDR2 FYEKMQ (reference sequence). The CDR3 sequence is CASSSRGAGANVLTF. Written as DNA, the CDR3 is TGTGCCAGCAGCTCCAGGGGAGCTGGGGCCAACGTCCTGACTTTC.

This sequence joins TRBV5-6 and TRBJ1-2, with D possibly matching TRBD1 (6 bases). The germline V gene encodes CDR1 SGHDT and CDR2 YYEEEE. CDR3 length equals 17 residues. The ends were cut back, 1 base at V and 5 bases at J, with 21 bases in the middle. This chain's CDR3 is CASSLRGRRDTLYGYTF. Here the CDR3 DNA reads TGTGCCAGCAGCTTGAGGGGCCGGAGGGACACGCTATATGGCTACACCTTC.

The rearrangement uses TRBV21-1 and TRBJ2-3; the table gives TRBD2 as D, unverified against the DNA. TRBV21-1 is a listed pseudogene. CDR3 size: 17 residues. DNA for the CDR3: TGTGCCAGCAGCAAAGGGGTAGCGGGGGCTCCGGGAGATACGCAGTATTTT. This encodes CASSKGVAGAPGDTQYF.

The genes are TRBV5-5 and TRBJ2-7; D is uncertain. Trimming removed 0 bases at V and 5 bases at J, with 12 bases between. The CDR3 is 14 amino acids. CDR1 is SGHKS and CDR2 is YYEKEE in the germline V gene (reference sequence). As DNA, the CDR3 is TGTGCCAGCAGCTTGGACAGCCATTTGGACGAGCAGTACTTC. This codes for CASSLDSHLDEQYF. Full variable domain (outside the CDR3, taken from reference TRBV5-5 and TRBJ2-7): DAGVTQSPTHLIKTRGQQVTLRCSPISGHKSVSWYQQVLGQGPQFIFQYYEKEERGRGNFPDRFSARQFPNYSSELNVNALLLGDSALYLCASSLDSHLDEQYFGPGTRLTVT.

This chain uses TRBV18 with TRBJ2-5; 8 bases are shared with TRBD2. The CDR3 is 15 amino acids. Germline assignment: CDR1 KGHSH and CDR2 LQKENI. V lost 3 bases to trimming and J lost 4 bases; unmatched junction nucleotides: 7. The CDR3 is CASSPKRGLAETQYF. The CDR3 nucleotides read TGTGCCAGCTCACCCAAGCGGGGGCTCGCAGAGACCCAGTACTTC. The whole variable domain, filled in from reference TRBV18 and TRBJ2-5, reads NAGVMQNPRHLVRRRGQEARLRCSPMKGHSHVYWYRQLPEEGLKFMVYLQKENIIDESGMPKERFSAEFPKEGPSILRIQQVVRGDSAAYFCASSPKRGLAETQYFGPGTRLLVL.

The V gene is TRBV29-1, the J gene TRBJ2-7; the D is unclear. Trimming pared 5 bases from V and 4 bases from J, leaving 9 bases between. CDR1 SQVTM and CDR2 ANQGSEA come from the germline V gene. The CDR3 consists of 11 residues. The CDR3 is CSVISGYEQYF. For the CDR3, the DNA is TGCAGCGTTATATCAGGTTACGAGCAGTACTTC.

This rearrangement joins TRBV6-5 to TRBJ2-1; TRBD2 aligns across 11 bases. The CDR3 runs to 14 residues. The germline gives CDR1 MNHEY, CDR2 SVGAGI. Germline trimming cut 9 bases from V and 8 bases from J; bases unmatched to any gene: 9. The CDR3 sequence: CASSRGTSGDEQFF. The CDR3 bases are TGTGCCAGTTCGCGGGGGACTAGCGGTGATGAGCAGTTCTTC.

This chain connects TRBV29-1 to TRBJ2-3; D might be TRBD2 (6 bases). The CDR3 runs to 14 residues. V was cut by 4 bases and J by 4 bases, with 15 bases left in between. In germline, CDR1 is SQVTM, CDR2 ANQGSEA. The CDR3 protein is CSVGRLALSDTQYF. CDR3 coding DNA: TGCAGCGTTGGTCGCCTAGCGTTGTCAGATACGCAGTATTTT.

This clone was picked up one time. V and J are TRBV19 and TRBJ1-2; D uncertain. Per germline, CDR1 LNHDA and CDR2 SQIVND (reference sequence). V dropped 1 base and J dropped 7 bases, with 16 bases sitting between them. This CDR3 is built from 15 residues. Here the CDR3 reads CASSIGSTIYSGYTF. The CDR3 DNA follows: TGTGCCAGTAGTATAGGCTCGACGATATACTCTGGCTACACCTTC.

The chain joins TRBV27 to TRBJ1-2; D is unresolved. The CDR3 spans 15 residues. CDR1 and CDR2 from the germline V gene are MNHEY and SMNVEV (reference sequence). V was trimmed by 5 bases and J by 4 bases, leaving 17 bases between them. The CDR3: CASSPDPSMIYGYTF. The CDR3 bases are TGTGCCAGCAGTCCAGACCCCTCTATGATCTATGGCTACACCTTC.

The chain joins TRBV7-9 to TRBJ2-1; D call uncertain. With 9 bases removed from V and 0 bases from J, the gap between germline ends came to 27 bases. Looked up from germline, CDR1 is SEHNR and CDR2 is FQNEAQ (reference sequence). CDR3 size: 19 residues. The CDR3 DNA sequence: TGTGCCAGTAGAACCTGGCCAGTAAGTAAAAGGGTCTCCTACAATGAGCAGTTCTTC. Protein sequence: CASRTWPVSKRVSYNEQFF.

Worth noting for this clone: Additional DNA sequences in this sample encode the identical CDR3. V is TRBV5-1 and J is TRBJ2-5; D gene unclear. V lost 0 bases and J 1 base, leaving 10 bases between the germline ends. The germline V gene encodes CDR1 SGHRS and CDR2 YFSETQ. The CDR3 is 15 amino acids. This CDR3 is CASSLEGRSQETQYF. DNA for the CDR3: TGCGCCAGCAGCTTGGAAGGGCGCTCCCAAGAGACCCAGTACTTC.

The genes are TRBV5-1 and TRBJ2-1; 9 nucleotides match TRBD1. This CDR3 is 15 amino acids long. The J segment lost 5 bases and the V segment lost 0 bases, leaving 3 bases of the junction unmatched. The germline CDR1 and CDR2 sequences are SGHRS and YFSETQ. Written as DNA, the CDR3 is TGCGCCAGCAGCTTGGAACAGGGGGCACACAATGAGCAGTTCTTC. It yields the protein CASSLEQGAHNEQFF.

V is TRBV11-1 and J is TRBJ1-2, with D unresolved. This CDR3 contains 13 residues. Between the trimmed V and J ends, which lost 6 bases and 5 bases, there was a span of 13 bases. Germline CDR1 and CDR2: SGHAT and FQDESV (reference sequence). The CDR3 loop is CASSFTDTYGYTF. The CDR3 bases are TGTGCCAGCAGTTTCACGGATACTTATGGCTACACCTTC.

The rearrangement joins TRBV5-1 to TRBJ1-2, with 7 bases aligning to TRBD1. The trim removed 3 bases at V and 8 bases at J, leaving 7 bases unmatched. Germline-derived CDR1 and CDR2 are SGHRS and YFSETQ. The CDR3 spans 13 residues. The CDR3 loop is CASSYDRVYGYTF. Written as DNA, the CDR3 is TGCGCCAGCAGCTATGACAGGGTTTACGGCTACACCTTC.

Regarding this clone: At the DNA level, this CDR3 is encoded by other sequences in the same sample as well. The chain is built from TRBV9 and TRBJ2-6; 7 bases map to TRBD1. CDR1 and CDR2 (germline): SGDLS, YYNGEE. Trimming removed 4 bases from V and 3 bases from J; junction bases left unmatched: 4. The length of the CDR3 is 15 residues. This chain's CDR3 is CASSSQGSGANVLTF. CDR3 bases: TGTGCCAGCAGCTCACAGGGGAGTGGGGCCAACGTCCTGACTTTC.

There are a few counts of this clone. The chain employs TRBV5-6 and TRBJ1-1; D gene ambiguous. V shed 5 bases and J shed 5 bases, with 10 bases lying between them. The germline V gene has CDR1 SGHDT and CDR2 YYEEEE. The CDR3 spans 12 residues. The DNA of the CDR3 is TGTGCCAGCAGTATCAGATGGACTGAAGCTTTCTTT. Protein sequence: CASSIRWTEAFF. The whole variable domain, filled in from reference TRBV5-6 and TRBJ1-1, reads DAGVTQSPTHLIKTRGQQVTLRCSPKSGHDTVSWYQQALGQGPQFIFQYYEEEERQRGNFPDRFSGHQFPNYSSELNVNALLLGDSALYLCASSIRWTEAFFGQGTRLTVV.

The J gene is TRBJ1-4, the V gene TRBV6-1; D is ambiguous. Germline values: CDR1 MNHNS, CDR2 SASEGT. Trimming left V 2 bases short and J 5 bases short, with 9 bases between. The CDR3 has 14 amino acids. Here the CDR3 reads CASSESRLNEKLFF. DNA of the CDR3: TGTGCCAGCAGTGAATCGCGTTTAAATGAAAAACTGTTTTTT.

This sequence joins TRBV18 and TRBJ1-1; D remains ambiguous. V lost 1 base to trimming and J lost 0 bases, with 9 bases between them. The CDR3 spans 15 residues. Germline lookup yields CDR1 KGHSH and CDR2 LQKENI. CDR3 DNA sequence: TGTGCCAGCTCACCACTCTTAATAATGAACACTGAAGCTTTCTTT. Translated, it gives CASSPLLIMNTEAFF.

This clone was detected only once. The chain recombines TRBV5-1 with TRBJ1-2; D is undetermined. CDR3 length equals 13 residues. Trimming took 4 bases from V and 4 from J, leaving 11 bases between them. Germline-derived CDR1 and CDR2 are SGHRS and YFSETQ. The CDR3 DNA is TGCGCCAGCAGCCCGAGTGGGCTCTATGGCTACACCTTC. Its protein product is CASSPSGLYGYTF. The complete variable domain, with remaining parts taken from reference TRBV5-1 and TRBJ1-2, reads KAGVTQTPRYLIKTRGQQVTLSCSPISGHRSVSWYQQTPGQGLQFLFEYFSETQRNKGNFPGRFSGRQFSNSRSEMNVSTLELGDSALYLCASSPSGLYGYTFGSGTRLTVV.

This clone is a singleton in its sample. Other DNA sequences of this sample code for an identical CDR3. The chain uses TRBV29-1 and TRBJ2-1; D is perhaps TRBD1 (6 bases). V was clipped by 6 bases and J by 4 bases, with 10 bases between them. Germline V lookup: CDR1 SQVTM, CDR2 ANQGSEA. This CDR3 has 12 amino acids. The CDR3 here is CSVVDRYNEQFF. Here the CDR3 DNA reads TGCAGCGTCGTGGACAGATACAATGAGCAGTTCTTC.

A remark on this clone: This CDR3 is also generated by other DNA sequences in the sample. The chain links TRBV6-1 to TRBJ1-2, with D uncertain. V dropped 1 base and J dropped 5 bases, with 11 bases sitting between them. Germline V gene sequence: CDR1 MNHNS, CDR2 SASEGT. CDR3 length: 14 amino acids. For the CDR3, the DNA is TGTGCCAGCAGTGAAGGGGTAGGAGGGTATGGCTACACCTTC. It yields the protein CASSEGVGGYGYTF.

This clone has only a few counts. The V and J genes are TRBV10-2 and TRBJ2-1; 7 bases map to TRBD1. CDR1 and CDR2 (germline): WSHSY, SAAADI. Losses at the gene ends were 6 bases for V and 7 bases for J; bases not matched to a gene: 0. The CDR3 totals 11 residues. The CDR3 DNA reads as TGCGCCAGCAGACAGGGGAATGAGCAGTTCTTC. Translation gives CASRQGNEQFF.

DNA of the CDR3: TGCAGCGTTCATTTAGGGACAGGGAACACTGAAGCTTTCTTT. Amino acid sequence: CSVHLGTGNTEAFF. The chain has TRBV29-1 and TRBJ1-1, with TRBD1 identical over 8 bases. Germline V gene sequence: CDR1 SQVTM, CDR2 ANQGSEA. This CDR3 is 14 amino acids long. V dropped 5 bases and J dropped 1; count of bases not matched to a gene: 6.

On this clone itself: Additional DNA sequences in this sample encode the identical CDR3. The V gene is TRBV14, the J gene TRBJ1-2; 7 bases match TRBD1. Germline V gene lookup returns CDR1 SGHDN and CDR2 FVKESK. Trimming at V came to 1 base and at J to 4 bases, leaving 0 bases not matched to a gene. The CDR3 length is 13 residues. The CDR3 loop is CASSQGQGYGYTF. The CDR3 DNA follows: TGTGCCAGCAGCCAAGGACAGGGCTATGGCTACACCTTC.

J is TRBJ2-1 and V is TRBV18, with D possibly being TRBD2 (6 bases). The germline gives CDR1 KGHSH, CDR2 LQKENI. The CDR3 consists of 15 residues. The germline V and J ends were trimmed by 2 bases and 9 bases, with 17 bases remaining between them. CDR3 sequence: CASSPSGLHYGEQFF. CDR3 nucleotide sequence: TGTGCCAGCTCACCAAGCGGACTACATTATGGTGAGCAGTTCTTC. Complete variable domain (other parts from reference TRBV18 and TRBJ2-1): NAGVMQNPRHLVRRRGQEARLRCSPMKGHSHVYWYRQLPEEGLKFMVYLQKENIIDESGMPKERFSAEFPKEGPSILRIQQVVRGDSAAYFCASSPSGLHYGEQFFGPGTRLTVL.